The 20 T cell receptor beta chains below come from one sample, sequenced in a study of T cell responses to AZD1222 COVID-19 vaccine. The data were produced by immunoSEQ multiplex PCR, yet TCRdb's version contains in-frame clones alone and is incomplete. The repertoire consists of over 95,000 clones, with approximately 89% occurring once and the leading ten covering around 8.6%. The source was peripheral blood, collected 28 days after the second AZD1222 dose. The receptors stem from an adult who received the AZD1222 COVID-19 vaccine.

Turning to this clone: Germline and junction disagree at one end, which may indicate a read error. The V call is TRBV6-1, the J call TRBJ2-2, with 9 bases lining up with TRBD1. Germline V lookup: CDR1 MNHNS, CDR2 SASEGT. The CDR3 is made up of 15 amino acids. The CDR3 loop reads CASSEGTGMGRELFF. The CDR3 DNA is TGTGCCAGCAGCGAAGGGACAGGGATGGGCAGGGAGCTGTTTTTT.

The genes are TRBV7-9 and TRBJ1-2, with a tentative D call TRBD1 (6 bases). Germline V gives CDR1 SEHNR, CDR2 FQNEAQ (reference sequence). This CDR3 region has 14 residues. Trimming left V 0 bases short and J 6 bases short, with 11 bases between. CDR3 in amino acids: CASSLAQGLNGYTF. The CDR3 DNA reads TGTGCCAGCAGCTTAGCCCAGGGGCTCAATGGCTACACCTTC.

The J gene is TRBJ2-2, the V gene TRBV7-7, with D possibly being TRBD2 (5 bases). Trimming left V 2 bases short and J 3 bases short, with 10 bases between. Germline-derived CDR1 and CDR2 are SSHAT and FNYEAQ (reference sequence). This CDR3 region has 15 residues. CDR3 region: CASSLYVGDTGELFF. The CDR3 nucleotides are TGTGCCAGCAGCTTATATGTCGGGGACACCGGGGAGCTGTTTTTT.

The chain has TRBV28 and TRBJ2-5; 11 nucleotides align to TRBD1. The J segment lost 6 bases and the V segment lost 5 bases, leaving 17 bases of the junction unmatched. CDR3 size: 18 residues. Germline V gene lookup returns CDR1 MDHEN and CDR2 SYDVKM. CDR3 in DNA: TGTGCCAGCAGTACCCCATCCCCGGGACAGGGGGACGAAAAGACCCAGTACTTC. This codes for CASSTPSPGQGDEKTQYF. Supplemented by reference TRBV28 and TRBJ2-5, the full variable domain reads DVKVTQSSRYLVKRTGEKVFLECVQDMDHENMFWYRQDPGLGLRLIYFSYDVKMKEKGDIPEGYSVSREKKERFSLILESASTNQTSMYLCASSTPSPGQGDEKTQYFGPGTRLLVL.

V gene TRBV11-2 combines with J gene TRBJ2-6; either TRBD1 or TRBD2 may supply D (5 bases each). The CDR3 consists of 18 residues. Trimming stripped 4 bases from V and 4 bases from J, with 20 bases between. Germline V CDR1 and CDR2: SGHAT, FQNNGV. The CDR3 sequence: CASSSIRGPSEGANVLTF. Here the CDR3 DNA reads TGTGCCAGCAGCTCTATCCGGGGCCCCTCGGAGGGGGCCAACGTCCTGACTTTC.

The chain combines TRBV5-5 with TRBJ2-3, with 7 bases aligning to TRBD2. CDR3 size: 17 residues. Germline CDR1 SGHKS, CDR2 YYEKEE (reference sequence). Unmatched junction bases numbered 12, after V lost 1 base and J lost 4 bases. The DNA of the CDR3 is TGTGCCAGCAGCTTGAGTTGGGCAACTAGCGTGGCAGATACGCAGTATTTT. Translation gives CASSLSWATSVADTQYF.

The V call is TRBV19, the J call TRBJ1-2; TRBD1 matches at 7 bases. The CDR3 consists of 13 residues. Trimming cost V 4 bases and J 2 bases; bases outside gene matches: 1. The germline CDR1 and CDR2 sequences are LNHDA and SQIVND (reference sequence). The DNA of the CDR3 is TGTGCCAGTAGTAAGACAGGGAACTATGGCTACACCTTC. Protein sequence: CASSKTGNYGYTF. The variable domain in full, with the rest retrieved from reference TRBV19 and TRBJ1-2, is DGGITQSPKYLFRKEGQNVTLSCEQNLNHDAMYWYRQDPGQGLRLIYYSQIVNDFQKGDIAEGYSVSREKKESFPLTVTSAQKNPTAFYLCASSKTGNYGYTFGSGTRLTVV.

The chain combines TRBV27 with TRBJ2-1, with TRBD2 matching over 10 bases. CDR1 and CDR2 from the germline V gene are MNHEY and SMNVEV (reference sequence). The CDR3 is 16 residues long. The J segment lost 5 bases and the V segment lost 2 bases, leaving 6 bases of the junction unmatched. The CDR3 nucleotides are TGTGCCAGCAGTTTAATAGGGACTAGCGCCGACAATGAGCAGTTCTTC. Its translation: CASSLIGTSADNEQFF.

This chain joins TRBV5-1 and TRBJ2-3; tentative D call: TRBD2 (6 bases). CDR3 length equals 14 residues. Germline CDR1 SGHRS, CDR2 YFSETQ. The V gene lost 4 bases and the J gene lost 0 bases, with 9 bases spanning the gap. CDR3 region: CASSPGTSTDTQYF. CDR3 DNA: TGCGCCAGCAGCCCCGGGACTAGCACAGATACGCAGTATTTT.

Here the CDR3 reads CASSLRRGWGYTF. The DNA for the CDR3 is TGTGCCAGCAGTTTAAGAAGGGGCTGGGGCTACACCTTC. The chain couples TRBV27 to TRBJ1-2, with D maybe TRBD1 (5 bases). CDR1 is MNHEY, CDR2 SMNVEV, per germline (reference sequence). The CDR3 loop spans 13 amino acids. Trimming pared 2 bases from V and 8 bases from J, leaving 12 bases between.

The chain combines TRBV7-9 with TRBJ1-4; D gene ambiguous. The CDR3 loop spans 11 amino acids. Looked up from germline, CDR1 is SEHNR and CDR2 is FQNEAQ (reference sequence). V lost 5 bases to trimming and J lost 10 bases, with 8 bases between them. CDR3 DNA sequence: TGTGCCAGCAGCCCCTCGGGAAAACTGTTTTTT. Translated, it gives CASSPSGKLFF.

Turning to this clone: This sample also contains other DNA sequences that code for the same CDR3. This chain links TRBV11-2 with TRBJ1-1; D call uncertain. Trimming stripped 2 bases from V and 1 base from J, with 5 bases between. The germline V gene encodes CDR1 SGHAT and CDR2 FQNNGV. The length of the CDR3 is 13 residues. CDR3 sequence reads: CASSLKRNTEAFF. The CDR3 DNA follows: TGTGCCAGCAGCTTAAAGCGGAACACTGAAGCTTTCTTT.

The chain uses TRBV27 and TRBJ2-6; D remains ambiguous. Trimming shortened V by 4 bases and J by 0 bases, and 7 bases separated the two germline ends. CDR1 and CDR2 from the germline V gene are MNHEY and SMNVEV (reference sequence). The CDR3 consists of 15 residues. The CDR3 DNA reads TGTGCCAGCAGTTCACCAGGCTCTGGGGCCAACGTCCTGACTTTC. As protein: CASSSPGSGANVLTF. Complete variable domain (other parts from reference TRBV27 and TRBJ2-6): EAQVTQNPRYLITVTGKKLTVTCSQNMNHEYMSWYRQDPGLGLRQIYYSMNVEVTDKGDVPEGYKVSRKEKRNFPLILESPSPNQTSLYFCASSSPGSGANVLTFGAGSRLTVL.

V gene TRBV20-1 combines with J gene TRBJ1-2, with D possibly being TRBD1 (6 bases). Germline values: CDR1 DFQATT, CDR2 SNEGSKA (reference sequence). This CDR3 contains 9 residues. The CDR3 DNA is TGCAAGGGGGAGGAGGGCTACACCTTC. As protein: CKGEEGYTF.

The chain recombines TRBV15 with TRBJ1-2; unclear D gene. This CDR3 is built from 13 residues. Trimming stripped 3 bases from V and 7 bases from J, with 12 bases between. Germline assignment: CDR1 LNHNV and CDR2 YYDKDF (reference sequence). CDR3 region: CATSRGRRTGYTF. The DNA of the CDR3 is TGTGCCACCAGCAGGGGTCGCAGGACTGGCTACACCTTC.

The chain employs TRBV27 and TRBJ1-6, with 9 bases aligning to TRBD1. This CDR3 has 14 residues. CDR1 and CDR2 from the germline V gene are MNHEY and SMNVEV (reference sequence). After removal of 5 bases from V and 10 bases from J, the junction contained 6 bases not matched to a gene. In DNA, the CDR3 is TGTGCCAGCAGTCGGGGGACAGGGAACTCACCCCTCCACTTT. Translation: CASSRGTGNSPLHF.

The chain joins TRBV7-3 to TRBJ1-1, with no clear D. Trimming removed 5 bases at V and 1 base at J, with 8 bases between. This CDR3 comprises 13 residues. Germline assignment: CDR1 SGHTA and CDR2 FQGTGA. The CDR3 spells CASSPQQNTEAFF. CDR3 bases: TGTGCCAGCAGCCCGCAACAGAACACTGAAGCTTTCTTT.

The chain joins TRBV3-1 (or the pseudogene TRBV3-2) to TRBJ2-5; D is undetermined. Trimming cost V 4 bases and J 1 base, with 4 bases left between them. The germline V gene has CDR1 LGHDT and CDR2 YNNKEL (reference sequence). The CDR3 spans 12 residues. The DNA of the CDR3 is TGTGCCAGCAGCCGGCTCCAAGAGACCCAGTACTTC. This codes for CASSRLQETQYF.

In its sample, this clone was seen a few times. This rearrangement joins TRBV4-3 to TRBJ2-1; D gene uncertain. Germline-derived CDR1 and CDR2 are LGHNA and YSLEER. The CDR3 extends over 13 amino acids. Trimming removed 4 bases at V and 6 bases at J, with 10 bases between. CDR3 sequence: CASSRGPANEQFF. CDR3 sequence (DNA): TGCGCCAGCAGCCGAGGTCCCGCCAATGAGCAGTTCTTC.

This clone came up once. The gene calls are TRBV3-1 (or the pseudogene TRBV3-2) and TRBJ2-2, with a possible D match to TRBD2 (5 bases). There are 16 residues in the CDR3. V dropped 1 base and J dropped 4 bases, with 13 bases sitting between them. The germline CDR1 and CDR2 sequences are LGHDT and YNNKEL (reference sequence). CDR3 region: CASSQGGGGGTGELFF. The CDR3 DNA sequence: TGTGCCAGCAGCCAAGGAGGCGGAGGAGGCACCGGGGAGCTGTTTTTT.